The subject of this entry is one T cell receptor beta chain. The trim removed 7 bases at V and 0 bases at J, leaving 4 bases unmatched. This CDR3 has 14 residues. Germline V CDR1 and CDR2: MNHEY, SVGAGI. This sample stems from a study of blood T cell repertoires in COVID-19. Enrolled during active infection, Seattle patients were then followed longitudinally. As processed by the authors: Amplification with reference gene primers provided the estimates of nucleated cell counts. Clones were read by immunoSEQ multiplex PCR, and TCRdb kept only the in-frame ones, dropping some. Clonal size and the V and J genes are those of that table, whereas D and trimming came from the DNA. The data hold 150,000 to 180,000 clones, with more than 75% observed a single time.

The sequence derives from a woman aged 55-69 years with COVID-19, enrolled during active disease. The rearrangement links TRBV6-5 to TRBJ1-1; 8 bases match TRBD1. Sequenced: peripheral blood. The CDR3 protein is CASTRTGLNTEAFF. The CDR3 DNA is TGTGCCAGCACCCGGACAGGGCTGAACACTGAAGCTTTCTTT.